This is a list of T cell receptor beta chains from one sample in a study of blood T cells in healthy people across ages. One entry per CDR3 protein, called by TCRdb with MiXCR from the 5' RACE reads. The table records 720,000 or so distinct CDR3 sequences, roughly 43% of them present only once. The sample consisted of blood. Receptors were obtained from a man aged 80 or over in good health. Each CDR3 is given with its conserved first and last residue. The D gene is left open where the match is weak. Size values are once, few and many counts, or a class for expanded clones, and some rows have none.

D gene	V gene	J gene	clone size	CDR3 protein	CDR3 DNA
TRBD1	TRBV6-2/TRBV6-3	TRBJ1-5	-	CASSLTGVANQPQHF	TGTGCCAGCAGCCTAACAGGGGTTGCCAATCAGCCCCAGCATTTT
TRBD2	TRBV3-1	TRBJ2-1	few	CASSSPAGGQFF	TGTGCCAGCAGCTCTCCAGCGGGGGGCCAGTTCTTC
-	TRBV20-1	TRBJ2-6	-	CSARDRVKGSGGANVLTF	TGCAGTGCTAGAGATCGGGTTAAGGGTTCGGGTGGGGCCAACGTCCTGACTTTC
-	TRBV20-1	TRBJ2-7	many	CSARDQGGGPYEQYF	TGCAGTGCTAGAGATCAAGGGGGAGGACCCTACGAGCAGTACTTC
-	TRBV20-1	TRBJ2-3	few	CSARRLDSPDTQYF	TGCAGTGCTAGAAGGCTGGACAGCCCAGATACGCAGTATTTT
-	TRBV7-2	TRBJ2-3	many	CASSLAPPLPTDTQYF	TGTGCCAGCAGCTTAGCCCCCCCCCTACCCACAGATACGCAGTATTTT
-	TRBV4-1	TRBJ1-4	few	CASSPGQAATNEKLFF	TGCGCCAGCAGCCCGGGACAAGCTGCAACTAATGAAAAACTGTTTTTT
-	TRBV10-1	TRBJ2-2	few	CASSRIQGPNTGELFF	TGCGCCAGCAGCAGGATACAGGGCCCCAACACCGGGGAGCTGTTTTTT
TRBD1	TRBV2	TRBJ2-5	few	CASNPGDRGQETQYF	TGTGCCAGCAACCCGGGAGACAGGGGCCAAGAGACCCAGTACTTC
TRBD2	TRBV4-3	TRBJ2-1	few	CASSPQGALLAGGQFNEQFF	TGCGCCAGCAGCCCTCAGGGTGCGCTCCTAGCGGGGGGGCAGTTCAATGAGCAGTTCTTC
TRBD1	TRBV6-4	TRBJ2-7	-	CASSDSDRGPYNEQYF	TGTGCCAGCAGTGACTCGGACAGGGGACCCTACAATGAGCAGTACTTC
-	TRBV6-2/TRBV6-3	TRBJ2-3	-	CASSYIQGADTQYF	TGTGCCAGCAGTTACATACAGGGAGCAGATACGCAGTATTTT
TRBD1	TRBV12-3/TRBV12-4	TRBJ1-2	-	CASRPRDRGMLGYTF	TGTGCCAGCAGACCCCGGGACAGGGGTATGTTAGGCTACACCTTC
TRBD2	TRBV20-1	TRBJ2-5	once	CSARGGGRETQYF	TGCAGTGCTAGGGGCGGGGGGAGAGAGACCCAGTACTTC
TRBD2	TRBV5-4	TRBJ2-5	-	CASSTKTSGKNEQYF	TGTGCCAGCAGCACTAAGACTAGCGGGAAGAATGAGCAGTACTTC
TRBD2	TRBV12-3/TRBV12-4	TRBJ2-5	-	CASRLFGGGEGETQYF	TGTGCCAGCAGACTGTTCGGGGGGGGCGAAGGAGAGACCCAGTACTTC
-	TRBV20-1	TRBJ2-7	-	CSAQGGCEQYF	TGCAGTGCTCAGGGGGGGTGCGAGCAGTACTTC
TRBD1	TRBV18	TRBJ1-1	-	CASSPHLQGESTEAFF	TGTGCCAGCTCACCTCACCTACAGGGGGAGAGTACTGAAGCTTTCTTT
-	TRBV21-1	TRBJ2-5	-	CASSLGLADQETQYF	TGTGCCAGCAGCCTGGGACTAGCGGACCAAGAGACCCAGTACTTC
-	TRBV29-1	TRBJ1-1	-	CSGRDNTEAFF	TGCAGTGGCAGGGACAATACTGAAGCTTTCTTT
TRBD2	TRBV27	TRBJ2-6	few	CASSQVARGAGANVLTF	TGTGCCAGCAGTCAAGTTGCTCGGGGGGCTGGGGCCAACGTCCTGACTTTC
-	TRBV10-3	TRBJ2-7	-	CAISDSHRSYEQYF	TGTGCCATCAGTGACTCACACCGCTCCTACGAGCAGTACTTC
-	TRBV3-1	TRBJ2-5	-	CASRSNNLQGDTQYF	TGTGCCAGCAGGAGTAATAATTTACAGGGCGACACCCAGTACTTC
TRBD1	TRBV12-3/TRBV12-4	TRBJ1-1	-	CASSDRGLTEAFF	TGTGCCAGCAGTGACAGGGGGCTCACTGAAGCTTTCTTT
-	TRBV25-1	TRBJ2-7	-	CASSDTGPRGSEQYF	TGTGCCAGCAGTGATACCGGCCCTCGGGGGAGCGAGCAGTACTTC
TRBD2	TRBV5-4	TRBJ2-1	once	CACNGLAGVHNEQFF	TGTGCCTGCAACGGACTAGCGGGAGTCCACAATGAGCAGTTCTTC
-	TRBV6-1	TRBJ2-5	once	CASSEARRRETQYF	TGTGCCAGCAGTGAAGCCAGGAGACGAGAGACCCAGTACTTC
-	TRBV6-2/TRBV6-3	TRBJ2-3	-	CASRWLTTRDTQYF	TGTGCCAGCAGGTGGCTTACGACACGGGATACGCAGTATTTT
-	TRBV4-2	TRBJ1-1	-	CASSQGVVNTEAFF	TGTGCCAGCAGCCAAGGGGTCGTGAACACTGAAGCTTTCTTT
TRBD2	TRBV6-1	TRBJ2-5	-	CASSRQGLAGRQETQYF	TGTGCCAGCAGTCGACAAGGACTAGCGGGGCGTCAAGAGACCCAGTACTTC
TRBD2	TRBV20-1	TRBJ2-2	-	CSAQTSGYTGELFF	TGCAGTGCTCAGACTAGCGGGTACACCGGGGAGCTGTTTTTT
TRBD2	TRBV15	TRBJ2-1	-	CATSRVGGSTYNEQFF	TGTGCCACCAGCAGAGTCGGCGGGAGTACCTACAATGAGCAGTTCTTC
-	TRBV7-2	TRBJ2-2	few	CASSPITGIGELFF	TGTGCCAGCAGCCCTATTACAGGGATCGGGGAGCTGTTTTTT
-	TRBV4-3	TRBJ1-6	-	CASSQAGEGYSPLHF	TGCGCCAGCAGCCAAGCTGGGGAGGGTTATTCACCCCTCCACTTT
-	TRBV18	TRBJ2-7	-	CASSPELSQQYF	TGTGCCAGCTCACCAGAACTCTCCCAGCAGTACTTC
-	TRBV29-1	TRBJ2-1	-	CSVPTLGDYNEQFF	TGCAGCGTACCCACCCTGGGCGACTACAATGAGCAGTTCTTC
-	TRBV7-9	TRBJ2-5	few	CASSLVGSTETLYF	TGTGCCAGCAGCTTAGTGGGGAGCACAGAGACCCTGTACTTC
-	TRBV7-9	TRBJ1-1	-	CASSEYMNTEAFF	TGTGCCAGCAGCGAATACATGAACACTGAAGCTTTCTTT
-	TRBV6-6	TRBJ2-1	-	CASSFVSVQETQFF	TGTGCCAGCAGTTTCGTGTCAGTCCAAGAGACCCAGTTCTTC
-	TRBV29-1	TRBJ2-3	many	CSVRGPSDSSTDTQYF	TGCAGCGTCCGCGGGCCTAGCGACTCTAGCACAGATACGCAGTATTTT